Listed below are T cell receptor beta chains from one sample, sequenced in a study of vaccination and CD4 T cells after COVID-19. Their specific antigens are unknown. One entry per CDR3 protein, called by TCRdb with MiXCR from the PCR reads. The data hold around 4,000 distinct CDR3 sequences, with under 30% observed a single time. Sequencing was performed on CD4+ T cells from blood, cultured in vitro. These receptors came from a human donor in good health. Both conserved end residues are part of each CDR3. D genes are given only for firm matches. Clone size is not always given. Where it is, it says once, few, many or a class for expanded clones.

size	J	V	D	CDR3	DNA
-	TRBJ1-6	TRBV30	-	CAWRSLTGLNSPLHF	TGTGCCTGGAGGTCCTTGACAGGACTAAATTCACCCCTCCACTTT
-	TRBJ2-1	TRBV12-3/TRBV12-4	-	CASSLRGRLSYNEQFF	TGTGCCAGCAGTTTAAGAGGCCGGCTCTCCTACAATGAGCAGTTCTTC
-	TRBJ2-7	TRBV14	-	CASSRGAYYSYEQYF	TGTGCCAGCAGCCGAGGAGCCTACTACTCCTACGAGCAGTACTTC
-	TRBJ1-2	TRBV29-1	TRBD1	CSVAGQGEGYTF	TGCAGCGTTGCCGGACAGGGTGAAGGCTACACCTTC
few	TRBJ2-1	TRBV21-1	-	CASSKDRRSSFNEQFF	TGTGCCAGCAGCAAAGATAGGAGGAGCAGCTTCAATGAGCAGTTCTTC
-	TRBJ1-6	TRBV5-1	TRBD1	CASSPGQGGSPLHF	TGCGCCAGCAGTCCGGGACAGGGAGGTTCACCCCTCCACTTT
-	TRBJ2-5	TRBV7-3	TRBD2	CASSLSGLAWETQYF	TGTGCCAGCAGCTTATCGGGACTAGCCTGGGAGACCCAGTACTTC
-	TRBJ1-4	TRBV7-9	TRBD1	CASSFQDRAGEKLFF	TGTGCCAGCAGCTTCCAGGACAGGGCCGGTGAAAAACTGTTTTTT
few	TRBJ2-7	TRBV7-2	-	CASSLALTGGQDEQYF	TGTGCCAGCAGCTTAGCGCTAACCGGGGGTCAGGACGAGCAGTACTTC
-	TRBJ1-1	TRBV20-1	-	CSARDIYRANTEAFF	TGCAGTGCTAGAGATATATACAGGGCTAACACTGAAGCTTTCTTT
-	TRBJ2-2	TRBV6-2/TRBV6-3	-	CASSVDRIGTGELFF	TGTGCCAGCAGCGTTGACAGGATTGGGACCGGGGAGCTGTTTTTT
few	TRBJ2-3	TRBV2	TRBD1	CASSALTGRDTQYF	TGTGCCAGCAGCGCGCTGACAGGGCGAGATACGCAGTATTTT
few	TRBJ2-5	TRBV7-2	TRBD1	CASSLGTGTTQYF	TGTGCCAGCAGCTTAGGGACAGGGACAACTCAGTACTTC
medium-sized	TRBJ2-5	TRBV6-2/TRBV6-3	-	CASSAIQGWSQETQYF	TGTGCCAGCAGCGCAATACAGGGATGGAGCCAAGAGACCCAGTACTTC
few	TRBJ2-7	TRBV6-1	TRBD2	CASSQPRTGGNEQYF	TGTGCCAGCAGTCAACCACGAACGGGAGGAAACGAGCAGTACTTC
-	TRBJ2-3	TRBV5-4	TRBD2	CASSPLAGGTPLTQYF	TGTGCCAGCAGCCCCCTAGCGGGGGGGACCCCACTTACGCAGTATTTT
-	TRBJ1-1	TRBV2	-	CASTPWGNTGAFF	TGTGCCAGCACCCCATGGGGAAACACTGGAGCTTTCTTT
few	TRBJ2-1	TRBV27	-	CASSFGFVGFNEQFF	TGTGCCAGCAGTTTCGGGTTCGTGGGATTCAATGAGCAGTTCTTC
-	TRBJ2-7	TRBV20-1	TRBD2	CSVGGRALYEQYF	TGCAGTGTTGGGGGGAGGGCACTTTACGAGCAGTACTTC
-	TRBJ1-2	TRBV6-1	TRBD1	CASILQGGFGYTF	TGTGCCAGCATCCTACAAGGGGGCTTTGGCTACACCTTC
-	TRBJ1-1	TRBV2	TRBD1	CASSLQGAGNTEAFF	TGTGCCAGCAGTTTACAGGGGGCAGGGAACACTGAAGCTTTCTTT
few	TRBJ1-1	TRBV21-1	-	CASSADRGNTEAFF	TGTGCCAGCAGCGCCGACAGGGGGAACACTGAAGCTTTCTTT
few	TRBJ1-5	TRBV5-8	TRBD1	CASRRRQGGQPQHF	TGTGCCAGCAGACGCCGACAGGGGGGACAGCCCCAGCATTTT
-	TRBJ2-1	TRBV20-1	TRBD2	CSAKATSGRLNNEQFF	TGCAGTGCTAAAGCTACTAGCGGGAGACTCAACAATGAGCAGTTCTTC
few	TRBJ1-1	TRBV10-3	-	CAISSAQNTEAFF	TGTGCCATCTCCTCAGCGCAGAACACTGAAGCTTTCTTT
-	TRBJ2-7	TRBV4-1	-	CASSQPQRAHEQYF	TGCGCCAGCAGCCAACCACAAAGGGCCCACGAGCAGTACTTC
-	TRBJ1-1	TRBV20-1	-	CSARASIDTEAFF	TGCAGTGCTAGGGCCTCAATAGACACTGAAGCTTTCTTT
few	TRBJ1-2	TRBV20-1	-	CSARRRGYRDGYTF	TGCAGTGCTAGGAGGAGGGGATATAGAGATGGCTACACCTTC
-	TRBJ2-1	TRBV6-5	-	CASSYMTRPYNEQFF	TGTGCCAGCAGTTACATGACAAGACCCTACAATGAGCAGTTCTTC
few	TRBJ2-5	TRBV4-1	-	CASSLRTATAETQYF	TGCGCCAGCAGCCTCAGGACCGCCACCGCAGAGACCCAGTACTTC
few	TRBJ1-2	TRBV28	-	CASSPYRAVNYGYTF	TGTGCCAGCAGTCCATACCGGGCCGTTAACTATGGCTACACCTTC
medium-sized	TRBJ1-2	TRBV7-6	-	CASSLRGPPYGYTF	TGTGCCAGCAGCTTAAGAGGGCCGCCCTATGGCTACACCTTC
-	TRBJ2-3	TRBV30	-	CAWSNQGGDTQYF	TGTGCCTGGAGTAATCAGGGGGGAGATACGCAGTATTTT
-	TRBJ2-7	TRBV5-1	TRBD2	CASSPLAGAVYEQYF	TGCGCCAGCAGCCCACTAGCGGGAGCCGTCTACGAGCAGTACTTC
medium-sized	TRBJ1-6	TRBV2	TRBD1	CASSRDSGTPLHF	TGTGCCAGCAGCCGGGACAGCGGGACACCCCTCCACTTT
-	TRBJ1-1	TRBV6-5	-	CASSYLWTENTEAFF	TGTGCCAGCAGTTACCTTTGGACAGAGAACACTGAAGCTTTCTTT
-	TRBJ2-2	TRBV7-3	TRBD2	CASRPSTSGSGTGELFF	TGTGCCAGCAGGCCCAGCACTAGCGGGAGTGGCACCGGGGAGCTGTTTTTT
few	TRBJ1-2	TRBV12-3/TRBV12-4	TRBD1	CASSTQGPTNYGYTF	TGTGCCAGCAGCACACAGGGGCCGACTAACTATGGCTACACCTTC
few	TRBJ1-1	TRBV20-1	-	CSAILGGGGTEAFF	TGCAGTGCTATTCTAGGGGGGGGTGGTACTGAAGCTTTCTTT
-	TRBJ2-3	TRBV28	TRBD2	CASSSLAGPSTDTQYF	TGTGCCAGCAGTTCACTAGCGGGTCCTAGCACAGATACGCAGTATTTT
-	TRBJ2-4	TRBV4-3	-	CASSQEVLNRDLQYF	TGCGCCAGCAGCCAAGAGGTCTTGAACAGGGACCTCCAGTACTTC
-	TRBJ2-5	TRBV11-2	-	CASSLFTEETQYF	TGTGCCAGCAGCTTATTCACTGAAGAGACCCAGTACTTC
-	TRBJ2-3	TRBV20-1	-	CSAGVPGSSTDTQYF	TGCAGTGCCGGTGTCCCGGGCTCAAGTACAGATACGCAGTATTTT
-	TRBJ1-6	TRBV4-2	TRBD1	CASSQIQGGGSNSPLHF	TGTGCCAGCAGCCAAATACAGGGGGGGGGATCTAATTCACCCCTCCACTTT
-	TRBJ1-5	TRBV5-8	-	CASSLRESADRTNQPQHF	TGTGCCAGCAGCCTTAGAGAGAGCGCCGACAGGACGAATCAGCCCCAGCATTTT
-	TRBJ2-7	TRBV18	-	CASSPPTGNEQYF	TGTGCCAGCTCACCACCCACAGGGAACGAGCAGTACTTC
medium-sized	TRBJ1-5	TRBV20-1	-	CSASLTPDSNQPQHF	TGCAGTGCTAGCTTGACTCCAGATAGCAATCAGCCCCAGCATTTT
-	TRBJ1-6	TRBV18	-	CATSPGVSNSPLHF	TGTGCCACCAGCCCCGGTGTTTCTAATTCACCCCTCCACTTT
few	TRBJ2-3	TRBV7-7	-	CASATGPSTDTQYF	TGTGCTAGCGCCACGGGGCCTAGCACAGATACGCAGTATTTT
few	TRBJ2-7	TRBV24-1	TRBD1	CATSDPGQGGSEQYF	TGTGCCACCAGTGACCCGGGACAGGGGGGTTCCGAGCAGTACTTC